These 28 T cell receptor beta chains share one sample of origin, sequenced in a study of molecular identifiers for immune sequencing clone quantification. Each CDR3 protein gets one entry after TCRdb re-called the PCR reads with MiXCR. Of more than 550,000 distinct CDR3 sequences in the sample, about 25% were seen once. Sequences were obtained from naive CD8+ T cells from blood, with Jurkat cell RNA spiked in. Indicated subset: FACS-sorted CD8+CD4-CCR7+CD45RA+ naive T cells. Receptors originate from a human donor in good health. Some libraries in this study had Jurkat cell RNA spiked in.

In DNA, the CDR3 is TGTGCCAGCAGCTACGAACTGTACCAAGAGACCCAGTACTTC. Amino acids: CASSYELYQETQYF. The J gene is TRBJ2-5, the V gene TRBV7-9; no firm D call. Trimming removed 4 bases at V and 0 bases at J, with 9 bases between. The CDR3 is 14 residues long. Germline V gene data show CDR1 as SEHNR and CDR2 as FQNEAQ (reference sequence).

The V and J genes are TRBV5-6 and TRBJ1-2; 7 positions match TRBD1. The CDR3 extends over 17 amino acids. Germline V CDR1 and CDR2: SGHDT, YYEEEE. V shed 4 bases, J shed 8 bases, and the junction held 20 bases outside the gene matches. The CDR3 region is CASSLPGQNPEIRGYTF. For the CDR3, the DNA is TGTGCCAGCAGCCTTCCGGGACAGAACCCTGAGATCAGAGGCTACACCTTC.

This clonotype appeared a few times. The chain joins TRBV19 to TRBJ2-3; 12 nucleotides agree with TRBD1. CDR1 is LNHDA and CDR2 is SQIVND in the germline V gene (reference sequence). This CDR3 is built from 13 residues. After removal of 11 bases from V and 4 bases from J, the junction contained 4 bases not matched to a gene. CDR3 residues: CAGTGGLADTQYF. CDR3 DNA sequence: TGTGCCGGGACAGGGGGCTTGGCAGATACGCAGTATTTT.

This clonotype was seen ten or more times. The V and J genes are TRBV12-3 or TRBV12-4 and TRBJ1-1; D is unclear. V was pared by 6 bases and J by 7 bases, with 9 bases between. The CDR3 runs 11 residues. In nucleotides, the CDR3 is TGTGCCAGCAGCACCGGTGATGAAGCTTTCTTT. As protein: CASSTGDEAFF.

This clonotype occurred a few times. This rearrangement joins TRBV27 to TRBJ2-1; 7 bases are shared with TRBD2. V shed 5 bases, J shed 6 bases, and the junction held 7 bases outside the gene matches. This CDR3 region has 14 residues. CDR1 and CDR2 (germline): MNHEY, SMNVEV (reference sequence). The CDR3: CASSPSGTVNEQFF. CDR3 sequence (DNA): TGTGCCAGCAGTCCAAGCGGGACCGTCAATGAGCAGTTCTTC.

This clonotype has at least ten counts. V usage is TRBV9 and J usage is TRBJ2-3, with 8 bases that match TRBD1. This CDR3 has 15 amino acids. V was clipped by 0 bases and J by 4 bases; unmatched bases: 4. CDR1 is SGDLS and CDR2 is YYNGEE in the germline V gene. The chain's CDR3 is CASSVDGRGPDTQYF. The CDR3 DNA reads TGTGCCAGCAGCGTAGATGGCAGGGGGCCAGATACGCAGTATTTT. Combining the CDR3 with reference TRBV9 and TRBJ2-3 gives the whole variable domain DSGVTQTPKHLITATGQRVTLRCSPRSGDLSVYWYQQSLDQGLQFLIQYYNGEERAKGNILERFSAQQFPDLHSELNLSSLELGDSALYFCASSVDGRGPDTQYFGPGTRLTVL.

The chain couples TRBV18 to TRBJ2-5; D unresolved. This CDR3 spans 14 amino acids. Trimming removed 0 bases at V and 1 base at J, with 6 bases between. Germline V gives CDR1 KGHSH, CDR2 LQKENI. DNA of the CDR3: TGTGCCAGCTCACCACCCGAGCCCCAAGAGACCCAGTACTTC. This encodes CASSPPEPQETQYF.

This clonotype was observed at least ten times. The chain combines TRBV25-1 with TRBJ2-1, with D maybe TRBD2 (6 bases). This CDR3 contains 15 residues. Between the trimmed V and J ends, which lost 3 bases and 4 bases, there was a span of 13 bases. Germline CDR1 MGHDK, CDR2 SYGVNS. The CDR3, as DNA: TGTGCCAGCAGTGATGAGGGCGGGAAGTACAATGAGCAGTTCTTC. Translation: CASSDEGGKYNEQFF.

The count of this clonotype is one. V gene TRBV19 combines with J gene TRBJ1-2, with D perhaps matching TRBD1 (6 bases). Germline lookup yields CDR1 LNHDA and CDR2 SQIVND (reference sequence). V dropped 6 bases and J dropped 8 bases, with 10 bases sitting between them. The CDR3 covers 11 residues. The CDR3 nucleotides read TGTGCCAGTAGCGGGGGGCTAGGCTACACCTTC. It is translated as CASSGGLGYTF.

There are many counts of this clonotype. The J gene is TRBJ1-1, the V gene TRBV28; 9 bases are shared with TRBD1. CDR3 size: 14 residues. Per the germline V gene, CDR1 is MDHEN and CDR2 is SYDVKM. V lost 5 bases, J lost 5 bases, and 6 bases stayed unmatched. The CDR3 bases are TGTGCCAGCAGTCCGCGGACAGGGGTGACTGAAGCTTTCTTT. Translating gives CASSPRTGVTEAFF.

This clonotype was detected only a few times. V usage is TRBV2 and J usage is TRBJ1-4; D is undetermined. Germline CDR1 and CDR2: SNHLY and FYNNEI. CDR3 length equals 12 residues. Trimming removed 4 bases from V and 8 bases from J, with 8 bases in between. The CDR3 region has the DNA TGTGCCAGCAGTGTGCCGGACGAAAAACTGTTTTTT. Translating gives CASSVPDEKLFF.

There are a few counts of this clonotype. The chain is built from TRBV4-3 and TRBJ1-2; no clear D. The CDR3 is made up of 14 amino acids. V was shortened by 0 bases and J by 8 bases, with 13 bases between the two germline ends. The germline gives CDR1 LGHNA, CDR2 YSLEER. The CDR3 bases are TGCGCCAGCAGCCAAGATCCCCCAGACGGAGGCTACACCTTC. This codes for CASSQDPPDGGYTF.

The V call is TRBV27, the J call TRBJ2-3; D possibly matches TRBD1 or TRBD2 (6 bases each). The V and J ends lost 3 bases and 0 bases respectively, with 13 bases between them. CDR3 length: 16 amino acids. The germline V gene encodes CDR1 MNHEY and CDR2 SMNVEV (reference sequence). DNA for the CDR3: TGTGCCAGCAGTTTGGTGGGGGGCCGAAGCACAGATACGCAGTATTTT. It yields the protein CASSLVGGRSTDTQYF.

This clonotype was counted many times. The chain has TRBV28 and TRBJ1-1; 10 nucleotides align to TRBD1. The CDR3 is made up of 15 amino acids. V shed 5 bases, J shed 3 bases, and the junction held 6 bases outside the gene matches. The germline gives CDR1 MDHEN, CDR2 SYDVKM. CDR3 in amino acids: CASSERQGAYTEAFF. The DNA for the CDR3 is TGTGCCAGCAGTGAGAGACAGGGGGCTTACACTGAAGCTTTCTTT.

The chain combines TRBV4-3 with TRBJ2-1; 8 bases are shared with TRBD2. This CDR3 contains 15 residues. Trimming cost V 0 bases and J 4 bases; bases outside gene matches: 2. Germline V gene sequence: CDR1 LGHNA, CDR2 YSLEER. CDR3 coding DNA: TGCGCCAGCAGCCAAGAACTAGCGGCATACAATGAGCAGTTCTTC. Amino acid sequence: CASSQELAAYNEQFF.

This clonotype has ten or more counts. This rearrangement joins TRBV5-6 to TRBJ2-3; D unresolved. V was clipped by 1 base and J by 0 bases, with 3 bases between them. Germline V gene data show CDR1 as SGHDT and CDR2 as YYEEEE. CDR3 length equals 13 residues. This CDR3 reads CASSLWSTDTQYF. DNA for the CDR3: TGTGCCAGCAGCTTGTGGAGCACAGATACGCAGTATTTT.

This clonotype was found many times. The gene calls are TRBV15 and TRBJ2-3, with a weak D call TRBD2 (5 bases). V was cut by 1 base and J by 0 bases, with 11 bases left in between. From germline, CDR1 is LNHNV and CDR2 YYDKDF (reference sequence). CDR3 length: 16 amino acids. The CDR3 DNA reads as TGTGCCACCAGCAGAGGCGGGCTTACTAGCACAGATACGCAGTATTTT. It encodes CATSRGGLTSTDTQYF.

With respect to this clonotype: This clone may be a read error of a much larger clone one base away. The chain employs TRBV9 and TRBJ2-2, with a weak D call TRBD2 (5 bases). Germline lookup yields CDR1 SGDLS and CDR2 YYNGEE. The CDR3 spans 15 residues. For the CDR3, the DNA is TGTGCCAGCAGCGTTTTCAGTACGAACACCGGGGAGCTGGTTTTT. As protein: CASSVFSTNTGELVF. The variable domain in full, completed from reference TRBV9 and TRBJ2-2, reads DSGVTQTPKHLITATGQRVTLRCSPRSGDLSVYWYQQSLDQGLQFLIQYYNGEERAKGNILERFSAQQFPDLHSELNLSSLELGDSALYFCASSVFSTNTGELVFGEGSRLTVL.

This clonotype was seen at least ten times. The V call is TRBV7-2, the J call TRBJ2-7, with 7 bases fitting TRBD2. The CDR3 consists of 15 residues. Germline lookup yields CDR1 SGHTA and CDR2 FQGNSA. The ends lost 1 base at V and 5 bases at J; junction bases unmatched: 8. DNA of the CDR3: TGTGCCAGCAGCTTAGGTGCTAGCGGTATAGACGAGCAGTACTTC. Its translation: CASSLGASGIDEQYF.

J is TRBJ2-1 and V is TRBV27; 7 nucleotides match TRBD1. V gave up 6 bases and J gave up 3 bases; unmatched junction bases: 8. Germline V gene data show CDR1 as MNHEY and CDR2 as SMNVEV (reference sequence). This CDR3 contains 15 residues. DNA for the CDR3: TGTGCCAGCAGCTATACCGGGACAGACTACAATGAGCAGTTCTTC. It encodes CASSYTGTDYNEQFF.

This clonotype was detected ten times or more. CDR3 residues: CASSHPRGQFYEQYF. For the CDR3, the DNA is TGCGCCAGCAGTCACCCCCGGGGACAGTTTTACGAGCAGTACTTC. The chain joins TRBV23-1 to TRBJ2-7, with TRBD1 matching over 7 bases. TRBV23-1 is reported as an ORF; its role is uncertain. J lost 4 bases, V lost 3 bases, and 9 bases had no gene match. There are 15 residues in the CDR3.

Remarks on this clonotype: One junction end disagrees with the germline gene, perhaps due to a read error. V gene TRBV5-1 combines with J gene TRBJ2-1; 9 positions agree with TRBD2. CDR3 size: 14 residues. CDR1 is SGHRS, CDR2 YFSETQ, per germline. The CDR3 coding sequence is TGCGCCAGCAGCGGCGGCGGGGGGGCCTATGAGCAGCTCTTC. It codes for CASSGGGGAYEQLF.

At least ten counts were recorded for this clonotype. The CDR3 nucleotides read TGTGCCACCAGTGATTTGCCCCGGGGGCGACAAGAGCAGTTCTTC. Protein: CATSDLPRGRQEQFF. The chain uses TRBV24-1 and TRBJ2-1; perhaps D is TRBD1 or TRBD2 (6 bases each). Germline CDR1 reads KGHDR; CDR2 reads SFDVKD. The V gene lost 0 bases and the J gene lost 10 bases, with 15 bases spanning the gap. The CDR3 runs to 15 residues.

This rearrangement joins TRBV7-2 to TRBJ2-3, with 8 bases identical to TRBD2. The V gene's germline CDR1 is SGHTA and CDR2 FQGNSA. The CDR3 runs to 16 residues. Unmatched junction bases numbered 9, after V lost 2 bases and J lost 5 bases. In nucleotides, the CDR3 is TGTGCCAGCAGCTTAATTGCCGGGGGGGCAGTAGATACGCAGTATTTT. Protein product: CASSLIAGGAVDTQYF.

This clonotype has at least ten counts. The chain recombines TRBV4-1 with TRBJ2-1; D is possibly TRBD1 (6 bases). This CDR3 comprises 12 residues. The ends were cut back, 1 base at V and 12 bases at J, with 10 bases in the middle. The germline V gene has CDR1 MGHRA and CDR2 YSYEKL. The CDR3: CASSQVDSWQFF. The CDR3 region has the DNA TGCGCCAGCAGCCAAGTGGACAGCTGGCAGTTCTTC.

This clonotype was detected ten times or more. The V and J genes are TRBV4-3 and TRBJ2-7; 7 nucleotides agree with TRBD1. This CDR3 spans 15 amino acids. In germline, CDR1 is LGHNA, CDR2 YSLEER. The J segment lost 0 bases and the V segment lost 4 bases, leaving 6 bases of the junction unmatched. The CDR3: CASSPNTGVSYEQYF. CDR3 nucleotide sequence: TGCGCCAGCAGCCCAAATACAGGGGTCTCCTACGAGCAGTACTTC.

This clonotype was counted many times. At one end the junction does not follow the germline gene, possibly because of a read error. This chain joins TRBV7-6 and TRBJ2-5, with unresolved D. CDR3 length equals 13 residues. Germline lookup yields CDR1 SGHVS and CDR2 FNYEAQ. In DNA form, the CDR3 reads TGCGCCAGCAGCCTAGAGGTTGGGGAGACCCAGTACTTC. Encoded protein: CASSLEVGETQYF.

Notes on this clonotype: This may arise from a read error, as a much more abundant clone is one base away. This chain's CDR3 is CAWNLAGGLADTQYF. The CDR3 region has the DNA TGTGCCTGGAACCTAGCGGGAGGGCTCGCAGATACGCAGTATTTT. V usage is TRBV30 and J usage is TRBJ2-3, with 12 nucleotides matching TRBD2. The CDR3 extends over 15 amino acids. The germline V gene encodes CDR1 GTSNPN and CDR2 SVGIG (reference sequence). V trimming: 4 bases; J trimming: 4 bases; junction bases outside the gene matches: 6.